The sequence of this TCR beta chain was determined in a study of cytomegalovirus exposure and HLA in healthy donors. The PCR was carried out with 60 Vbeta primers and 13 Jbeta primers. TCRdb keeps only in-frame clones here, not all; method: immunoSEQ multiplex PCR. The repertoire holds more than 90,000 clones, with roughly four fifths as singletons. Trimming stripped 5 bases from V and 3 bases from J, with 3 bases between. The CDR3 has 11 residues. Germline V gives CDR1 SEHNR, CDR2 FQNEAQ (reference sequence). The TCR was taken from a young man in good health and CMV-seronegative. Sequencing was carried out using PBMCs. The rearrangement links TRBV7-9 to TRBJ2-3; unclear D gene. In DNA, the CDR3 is TGTGCCAGCAGCCTAACAGATACGCAGTATTTT. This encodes CASSLTDTQYF. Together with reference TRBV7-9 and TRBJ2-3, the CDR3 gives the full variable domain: DTGVSQNPRHKITKRGQNVTFRCDPISEHNRLYWYRQTLGQGPEFLTYFQNEAQLEKSRLLSDRFSAERPKGSFSTLEIQRTEQGDSAMYLCASSLTDTQYFGPGTRLTVL.